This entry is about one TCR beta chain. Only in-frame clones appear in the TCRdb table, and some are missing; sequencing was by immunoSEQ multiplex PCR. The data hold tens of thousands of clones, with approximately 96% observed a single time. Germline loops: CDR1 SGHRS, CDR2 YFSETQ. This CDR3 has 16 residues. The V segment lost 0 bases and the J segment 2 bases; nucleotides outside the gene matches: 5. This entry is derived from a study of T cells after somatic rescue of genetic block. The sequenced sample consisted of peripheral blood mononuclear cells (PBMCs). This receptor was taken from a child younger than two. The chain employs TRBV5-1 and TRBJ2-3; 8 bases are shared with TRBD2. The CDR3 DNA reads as TGCGCCAGCAGCTTGGTAACTAGCGGACTCACAGATACGCAGTATTTT. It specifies CASSLVTSGLTDTQYF.